This T cell receptor beta chain was observed in a study of cytomegalovirus exposure and HLA in healthy donors. Study-level information: HLA-typed donors were the source of approximately 80 million unique TCRs, which an early data release held. Study-level results: Reportedly, diagnosis of cytomegalovirus status by the classifier showed high specificity and sensitivity.

The PCR had 60 Vbeta and 13 Jbeta primers. Profiling relied on immunoSEQ multiplex PCR, and the TCRdb table lists in-frame clones only, not all of them. The profile shows fewer than 200,000 clones, roughly 87% of them singletons. This clone was found a few times. Its antigen is undetermined. CDR1 and CDR2 (germline): SNHLY, FYNNEI. The CDR3 spans 15 residues. The V and J ends lost 3 bases and 4 bases respectively, with 16 bases between them. The chain has TRBV2 and TRBJ2-7; D remains ambiguous. Input material: PBMCs. The clonotype was recovered from a girl under two years old in good health and CMV-seronegative. This chain's CDR3 is CASSEERQFRYEQYF. CDR3 DNA sequence: TGTGCCAGCAGTGAGGAAAGGCAGTTCAGGTACGAGCAGTACTTC.